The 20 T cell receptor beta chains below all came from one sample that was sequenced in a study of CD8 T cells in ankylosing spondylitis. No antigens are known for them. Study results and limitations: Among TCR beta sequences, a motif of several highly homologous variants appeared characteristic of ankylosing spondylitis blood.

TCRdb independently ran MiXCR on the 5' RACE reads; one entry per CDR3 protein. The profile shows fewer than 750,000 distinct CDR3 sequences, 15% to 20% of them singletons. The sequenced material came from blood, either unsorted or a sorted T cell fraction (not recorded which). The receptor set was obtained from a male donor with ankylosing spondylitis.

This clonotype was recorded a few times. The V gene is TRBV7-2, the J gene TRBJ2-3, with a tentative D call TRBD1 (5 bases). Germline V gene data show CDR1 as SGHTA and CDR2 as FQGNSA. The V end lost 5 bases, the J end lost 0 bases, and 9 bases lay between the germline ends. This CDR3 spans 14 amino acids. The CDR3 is CASSQTVSTDTQYF. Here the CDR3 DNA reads TGTGCCAGCAGCCAGACAGTTAGCACAGATACGCAGTATTTT.

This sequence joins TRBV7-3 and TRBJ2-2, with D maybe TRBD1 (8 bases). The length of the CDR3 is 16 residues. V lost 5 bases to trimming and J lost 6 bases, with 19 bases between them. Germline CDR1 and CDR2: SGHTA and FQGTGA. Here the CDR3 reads CASSVQGGSYAGELFF. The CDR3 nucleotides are TGTGCCAGCAGCGTACAGGGGGGGTCCTATGCCGGGGAGCTGTTTTTT. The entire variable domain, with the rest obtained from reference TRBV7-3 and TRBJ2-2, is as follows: GAGVSQTPSNKVTEKGKYVELRCDPISGHTALYWYRQSLGQGPEFLIYFQGTGAADDSGLPNDRFFAVRPEGSVSTLKIQRTERGDSAVYLCASSVQGGSYAGELFFGEGSRLTVL.

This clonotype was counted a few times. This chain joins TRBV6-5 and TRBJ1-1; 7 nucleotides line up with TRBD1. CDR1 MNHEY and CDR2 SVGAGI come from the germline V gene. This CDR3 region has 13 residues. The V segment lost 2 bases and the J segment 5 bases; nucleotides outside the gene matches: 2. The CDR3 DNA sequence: TGTGCCAGCAGTTACGACAGGGTTACTGAAGCTTTCTTT. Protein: CASSYDRVTEAFF.

The CDR3 region is CASSPRQGRNNSPLHF. CDR3 nucleotides: TGTGCCAGCAGTCCGAGACAGGGGAGGAATAATTCACCCCTCCACTTT. The J gene is TRBJ1-6, the V gene TRBV12-3 or TRBV12-4, with 8 bases fitting TRBD1. With 5 bases clipped from V and 5 bases from J, the junction kept 8 bases outside the gene matches. The CDR3 contains 16 residues.

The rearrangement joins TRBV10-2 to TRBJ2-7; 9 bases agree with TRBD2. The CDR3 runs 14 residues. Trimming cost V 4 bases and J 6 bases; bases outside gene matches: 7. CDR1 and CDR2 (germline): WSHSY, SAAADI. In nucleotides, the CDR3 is TGCGCCAGCAGTGTAATAGCGGGGGCGGGCGAGCAGTACTTC. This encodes CASSVIAGAGEQYF.

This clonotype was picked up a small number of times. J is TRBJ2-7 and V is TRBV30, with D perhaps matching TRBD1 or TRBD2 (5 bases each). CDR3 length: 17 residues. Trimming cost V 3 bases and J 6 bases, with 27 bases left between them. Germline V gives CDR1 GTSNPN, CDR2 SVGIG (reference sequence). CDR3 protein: CAWRWGGAAPTSSEQYF. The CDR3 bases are TGTGCCTGGAGGTGGGGCGGAGCGGCCCCAACGAGCAGCGAGCAGTACTTC.

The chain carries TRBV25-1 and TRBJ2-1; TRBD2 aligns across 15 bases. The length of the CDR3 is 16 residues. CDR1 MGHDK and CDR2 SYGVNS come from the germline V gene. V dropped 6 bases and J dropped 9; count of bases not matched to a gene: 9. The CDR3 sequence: CASSETGTSGRSEQFF. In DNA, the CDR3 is TGTGCCAGCAGCGAAACCGGGACTAGCGGGAGGAGTGAGCAGTTCTTC.

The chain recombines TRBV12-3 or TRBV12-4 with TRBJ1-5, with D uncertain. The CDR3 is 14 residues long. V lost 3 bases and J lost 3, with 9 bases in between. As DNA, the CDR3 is TGTGCCAGCAGTTTTACAGCAACCAATCAGCCCCAGCATTTT. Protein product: CASSFTATNQPQHF.

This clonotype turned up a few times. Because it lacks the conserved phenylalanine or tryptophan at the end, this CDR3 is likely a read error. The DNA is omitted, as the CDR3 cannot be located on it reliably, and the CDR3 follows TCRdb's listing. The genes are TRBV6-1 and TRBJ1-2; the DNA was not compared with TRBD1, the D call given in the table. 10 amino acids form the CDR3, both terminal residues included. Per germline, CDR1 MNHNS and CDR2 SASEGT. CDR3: CASSAWTGAE.

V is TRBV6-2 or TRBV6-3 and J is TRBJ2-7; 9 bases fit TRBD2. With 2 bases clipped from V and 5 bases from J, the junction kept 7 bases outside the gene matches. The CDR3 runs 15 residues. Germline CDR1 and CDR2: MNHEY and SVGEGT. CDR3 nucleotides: TGTGCCAGCAGTTACCAGGGACTAGCCGTCCACGAGCAGTACTTC. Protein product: CASSYQGLAVHEQYF.

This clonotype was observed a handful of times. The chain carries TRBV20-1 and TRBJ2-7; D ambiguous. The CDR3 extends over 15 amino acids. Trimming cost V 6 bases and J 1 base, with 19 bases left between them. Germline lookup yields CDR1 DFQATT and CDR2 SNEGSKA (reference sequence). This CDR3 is CSAVNKGRKSYEQYF. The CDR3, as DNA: TGCAGTGCCGTAAATAAAGGACGAAAATCCTACGAGCAGTACTTC.

CDR3 residues: CASSLTSGLDVDEQYF. The CDR3 DNA reads TGTGCCAGCAGCTTAACCAGCGGGCTCGATGTGGACGAGCAGTACTTC. The chain has TRBV7-2 and TRBJ2-7, with D perhaps TRBD2 (6 bases). The CDR3 has 16 amino acids. Trimming cost V 2 bases and J 5 bases, with 19 bases left between them. Germline V lookup: CDR1 SGHTA, CDR2 FQGNSA.

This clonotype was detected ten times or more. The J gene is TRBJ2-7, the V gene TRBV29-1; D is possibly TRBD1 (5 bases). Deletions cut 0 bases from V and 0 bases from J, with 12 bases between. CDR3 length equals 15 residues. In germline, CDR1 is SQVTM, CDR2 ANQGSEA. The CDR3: CSVEDGASFSYEQYF. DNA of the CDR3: TGCAGCGTTGAAGATGGGGCTTCCTTCTCCTACGAGCAGTACTTC.

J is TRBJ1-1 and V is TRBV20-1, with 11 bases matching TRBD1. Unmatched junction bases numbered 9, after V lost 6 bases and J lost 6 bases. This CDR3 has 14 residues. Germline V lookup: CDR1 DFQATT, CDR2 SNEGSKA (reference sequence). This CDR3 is CSASVPGQGAEAFF. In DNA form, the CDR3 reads TGCAGTGCGAGTGTTCCGGGACAGGGGGCTGAAGCTTTCTTT.

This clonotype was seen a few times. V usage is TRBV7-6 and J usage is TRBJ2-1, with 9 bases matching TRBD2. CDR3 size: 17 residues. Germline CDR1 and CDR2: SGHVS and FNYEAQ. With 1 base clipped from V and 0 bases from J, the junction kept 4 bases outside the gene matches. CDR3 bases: TGTGCCAGCAGCTTAGGGGTTAGCGGGAGCTCCTACAATGAGCAGTTCTTC. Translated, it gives CASSLGVSGSSYNEQFF.

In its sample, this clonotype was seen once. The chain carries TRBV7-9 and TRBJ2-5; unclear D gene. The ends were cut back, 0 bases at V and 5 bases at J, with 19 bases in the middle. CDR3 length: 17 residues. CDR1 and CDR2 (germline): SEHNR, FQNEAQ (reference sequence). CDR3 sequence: CASSLARGTQLIETQYF. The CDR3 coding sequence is TGTGCCAGCAGCTTAGCACGAGGCACCCAACTCATCGAGACCCAGTACTTC.

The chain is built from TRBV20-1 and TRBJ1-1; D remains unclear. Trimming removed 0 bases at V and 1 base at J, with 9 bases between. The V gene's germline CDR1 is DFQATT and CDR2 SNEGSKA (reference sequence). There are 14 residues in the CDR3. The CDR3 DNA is TGCAGTGCTAGAGACATCTACAAGAACACTGAAGCTTTCTTT. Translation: CSARDIYKNTEAFF.

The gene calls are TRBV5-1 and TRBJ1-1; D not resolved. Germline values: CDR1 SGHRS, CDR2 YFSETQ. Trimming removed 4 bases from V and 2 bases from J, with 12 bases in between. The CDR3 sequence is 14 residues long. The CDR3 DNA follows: TGCGCCAGCAGCCCCTGGGCCTCCAACACTGAAGCTTTCTTT. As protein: CASSPWASNTEAFF.

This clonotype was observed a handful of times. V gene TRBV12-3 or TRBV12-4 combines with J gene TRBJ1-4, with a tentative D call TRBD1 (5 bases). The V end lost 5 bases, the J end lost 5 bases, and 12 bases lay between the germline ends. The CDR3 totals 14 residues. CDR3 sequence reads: CASSRGKGNEKLFF. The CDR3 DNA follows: TGTGCCAGCAGTAGAGGGAAGGGGAATGAAAAACTGTTTTTT.

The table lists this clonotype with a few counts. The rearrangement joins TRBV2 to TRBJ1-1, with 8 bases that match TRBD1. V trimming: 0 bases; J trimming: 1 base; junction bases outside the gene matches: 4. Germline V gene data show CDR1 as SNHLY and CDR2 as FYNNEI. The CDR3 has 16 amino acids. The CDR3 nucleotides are TGTGCCAGCAGTGAAGCCCGGGACAGGCCGAACACTGAAGCTTTCTTT. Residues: CASSEARDRPNTEAFF.